This TCR beta chain was observed in a study of shared clonotypes between healthy human individuals. Study findings and constraints: With a few donors compared, about 5% of naive CD4 clonotypes were shared.

Germline V lookup: CDR1 SGHAT, CDR2 FQNNGV. V shed 5 bases, J shed 4 bases, and the junction held 15 bases outside the gene matches. The CDR3 totals 17 residues. As defined, naive CD8 cells were CD45RO-negative and positively selected for CCR7, with terminally differentiated effector memory CD45RA+ cells excluded. Donors were healthy HIV-negative adults without recent acute infections or vaccinations. As regards this clone: What it binds is unknown.

Some clones are missing from TCRdb's copy, which holds only in-frame ones; the method was immunoSEQ multiplex PCR. The table lists hundreds of thousands of clones, 95% to 98% of them singletons. The chain carries TRBV11-2 and TRBJ2-7; 9 nucleotides agree with TRBD2. Source material: naive CD8+ T cells sorted from blood. The TCR comes from a man aged 30 to 45 in good health. This CDR3 is CASSRTDLAGLRYEQYF. The CDR3 DNA follows: TGTGCCAGCAGCCGTACCGACCTAGCGGGACTCCGGTACGAGCAGTACTTC.